This TCR beta chain was found in a study of blood T cell repertoires in COVID-19 (dated by TCRdb to about 2020). For the wider study: Collaborator samples came from the United States, Italy and Spain and covered acute and convalescent phases of COVID-19. The prospective study material was composed of cDNA or gDNA derived from T cells, B-cell-depleted T cells, or PBMCs. Subjects who had been exposed to COVID-19, were actively infected with it, or had recovered from it provided the deeply sampled blood TCRbeta repertoires that made up the dataset. The repertoires were released in a freely available public database intended as a resource for research on the immune response to SARS-CoV-2. The samples were drawn from two sources: the first 160 participants of the ongoing ImmuneRACE study, and 950 to 1,500 subjects contributed by 6 global collaborators. The sample metadata nearly always contained a de-identified subject ID, COVID-19 status, age in years and sex. Where available, HLA class I and class II types were taken from metadata supplied by the sample provider and were not determined by assay-based typing.

Concerning this clone: Its antigen remains undetermined. Nothing much larger sits one base from this clone, and base qualities are not available.

Collaborating institutions collected whole blood in K2EDTA tubes following their own protocols. For TCRbeta analysis, collaborators shipped samples as frozen whole blood, isolated PBMCs, or DNA extracted from either of those sample types. Paper-wide results and their limitations: The amount of clinical and demographic metadata varied by source and participant and was provided uncurated.

Trimming costs V 8 bases and J 1 base, and their ends lie 11 bases apart. The CDR3, cysteine through phenylalanine, is 13 amino acids long. Only the CDR3 DNA stays, 39 bases, in frame from base 1. Reading the germline V gene (reference sequence) gives CDR1 MNHEY and CDR2 SMNVEV. TCRbeta CDR3 regions were amplified from genomic DNA using the immunoSEQ Assay, a bias-controlled multiplex PCR. Turning to the authors' computational methods: Within the assay, amplification of reference gene primers was used to estimate how many nucleated cells each sample contained. To quantify the absolute abundance of each unique TCRbeta CDR3 rearrangement, sequence reads were collapsed and filtered. For each sample, productive Simpson clonality was calculated as the square root of Simpson's diversity index across productive rearrangements. TCRdb carries this immuneACCESS record with in-frame sequences only. Its versions omit some clonotypes, under half of them owing to an unresolved V gene in the studies checked, with the rest unexplained. V and J calls and clone size follow that table, whereas D and trimming were derived from the DNA. The sample table lists fewer than 300,000 clones, 80% to 90% of them with a count of one. The ten largest clones add up to less than 3% of the sample.

Here the chain combines TRBV27 and TRBJ2-5; a confident D gene designation cannot be given. The sample consisted of peripheral blood. This receptor was obtained from a woman in her fifties or sixties with acute or convalescent COVID-19. The nucleotide sequence reads TGTGCCAGCGGCCGGGTTTCCCAAGAGACCCAGTACTTC. Translated, it gives CASGRVSQETQYF.